This section outlines one TCR beta chain sequence together with its context. The target antigen is unknown. This CDR3 has 13 amino acids. Trimming removed 3 bases at V and 5 bases at J, with 8 bases between. Noted time point: newly diagnosed GD, antithyroid drugs for less than 3 months. There was RNA extracted from PBMCs, and the TCR library was made from it. According to the study, TCR beta libraries were built with iRepertoire HTBI primers and CDR3-region Arm-PCR. TCRdb ran MiXCR on the multiplex PCR reads and lists one entry per CDR3 protein. The sample yields about 200,000 distinct CDR3 sequences, roughly 20% seen once. The data are from a study of regulatory T cells in long-lasting Graves disease. Study conclusions and caveats: With under 3,500 shared public clonotypes, persistent patients exceeded new patients, who shared more than 750.

The sample was also reused in another study, on T cells in Graves' hyperthyroidism and ophthalmopathy. That paper notes: Uncontrolled infection, other autoimmune disease, pregnancy or lactation excluded patients. The HTBI primer set was used in a first-round RT-PCR of the TCR CDR3. Among thyroid clonotypes expanded above 0.001, most also appeared in blood.

The specimen was peripheral blood mononuclear cells (PBMCs), collected at new diagnosis, from a patient treated with antithyroid drugs. The receptor's source is a woman aged 25 to 39 with Graves disease. The J gene is TRBJ2-1, the V gene TRBV12-3 or TRBV12-4; no clear D. The CDR3 sequence: CASSFSTDNEQFF. The CDR3 DNA follows: TGTGCCAGCAGTTTCAGTACAGACAATGAGCAGTTCTTC.